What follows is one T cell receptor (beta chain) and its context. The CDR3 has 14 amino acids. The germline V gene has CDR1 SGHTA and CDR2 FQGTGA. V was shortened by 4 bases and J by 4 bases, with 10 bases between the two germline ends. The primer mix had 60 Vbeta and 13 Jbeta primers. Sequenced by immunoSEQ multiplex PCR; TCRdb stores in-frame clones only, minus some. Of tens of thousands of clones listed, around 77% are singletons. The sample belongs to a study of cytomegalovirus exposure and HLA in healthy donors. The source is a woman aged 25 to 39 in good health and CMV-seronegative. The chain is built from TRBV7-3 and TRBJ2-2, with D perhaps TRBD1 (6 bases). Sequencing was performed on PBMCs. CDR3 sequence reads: CASSSGVSTGELFF. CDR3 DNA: TGTGCCAGCAGCTCAGGGGTTTCCACCGGGGAGCTGTTTTTT.